This is a list of T cell receptor beta chains from one sample in a study of post-analysis software for immune sequencing data. Using its own MiXCR run on the PCR reads, TCRdb lists one record per CDR3 protein. The sample consists of 820,000 or so distinct CDR3 sequences, roughly half of them appearing once. The sequenced sample was blood. The receptors come from a girl between 10 and 17 years old with multiple sclerosis. Both conserved end residues are part of each CDR3. D genes are given only for firm matches. Expanded clones are given a class, and other clones once, few, many or no size at all.

J	V	size	D	DNA	CDR3
TRBJ1-5	TRBV6-6	-	-	TGTGCCAGCAGCTACGGGGTGCTCAATCAGCCCCAGCATTTT	CASSYGVLNQPQHF
TRBJ2-1	TRBV10-3	few	-	TGTGCCATCAGTGAGTCTGAGGGGCGGCATTCGGCTGAGCAGTTCTTC	CAISESEGRHSAEQFF
TRBJ2-3	TRBV10-3	-	TRBD1	TGTGCCATCAGTCGGGACAGGGGGCAGGCAGATACGCAGTATTTT	CAISRDRGQADTQYF
TRBJ2-7	TRBV27	-	-	TGTGCCAGCAGTTTATCGAAAACCCGTGCGGACTTGCCCTACGAGCAGTACTTC	CASSLSKTRADLPYEQYF
TRBJ1-1	TRBV10-3	-	-	TGTGCCATCACCACCGGGACTAAAAACACTGAAGCTTTCTTT	CAITTGTKNTEAFF
TRBJ2-3	TRBV7-2	few	-	TGTGCCAGCAGCTTTACAGTTACAGATACGCAGTATTTT	CASSFTVTDTQYF
TRBJ2-5	TRBV3-1	-	TRBD2	TGTGCCAGCAGCCAGGGGCTAGCGGGGGCCCTGGTGGAGACCCAGTACTTC	CASSQGLAGALVETQYF
TRBJ2-5	TRBV7-9	-	-	TGTGCCAGCAGCCCACCGGGGAAAGATGAGACCCAGTACTTC	CASSPPGKDETQYF
TRBJ2-7	TRBV6-6	-	TRBD2	TGTGCCAGCAGTTACTTGGGACTAGGGCGGTACGAGCAGTACTTC	CASSYLGLGRYEQYF
TRBJ2-5	TRBV27	-	TRBD2	TGTGCCAGCAGTTCCGGACTAGCGGGAGCGGCAGAGACCCAGTACTTC	CASSSGLAGAAETQYF
TRBJ2-3	TRBV6-6	few	-	TGTGCCAGCAGTTACGTGGGCGGGAGCACAGATACGCAGTATTTT	CASSYVGGSTDTQYF
TRBJ2-7	TRBV7-2	-	TRBD2	TGTGCCAGCAGCTCTAGCGGGAGGCCCAGCTCCTACGAGCAGTACTTC	CASSSSGRPSSYEQYF
TRBJ2-1	TRBV20-1	-	TRBD2	TGCAGTGCTAGCCGGGCTAGCGGGAGTGTTGAGCAGTTCTTC	CSASRASGSVEQFF
TRBJ1-2	TRBV7-3	once	-	TGTGCCAGCAGCCCGTCCTCGGGGTGCGGTGGCTACACCTTC	CASSPSSGCGGYTF